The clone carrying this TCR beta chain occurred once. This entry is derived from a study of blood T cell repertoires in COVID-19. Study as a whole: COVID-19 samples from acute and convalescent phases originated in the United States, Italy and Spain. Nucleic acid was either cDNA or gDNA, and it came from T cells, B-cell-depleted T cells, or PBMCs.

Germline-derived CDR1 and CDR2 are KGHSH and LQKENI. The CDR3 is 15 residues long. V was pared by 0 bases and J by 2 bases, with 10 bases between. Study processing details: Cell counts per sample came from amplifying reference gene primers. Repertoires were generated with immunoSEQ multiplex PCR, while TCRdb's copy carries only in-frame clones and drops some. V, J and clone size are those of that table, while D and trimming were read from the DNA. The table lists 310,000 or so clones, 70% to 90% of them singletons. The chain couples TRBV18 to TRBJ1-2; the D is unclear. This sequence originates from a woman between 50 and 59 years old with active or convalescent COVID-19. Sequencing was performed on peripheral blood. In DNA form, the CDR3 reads TGTGCCAGCTCACCACCGTTTAGCCAGAACTATGGCTACACCTTC. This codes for CASSPPFSQNYGYTF.